The 20 T cell receptor beta chains listed next were all sequenced from one sample in a study of blood T cells in healthy people across ages. Primers used in a second PCR of about 7 to 11 cycles were a sample-barcoded 5' primer and a J-beta primer mix. MiXCR, applied by TCRdb to the 5' RACE reads, yields one record per CDR3 protein. The sample includes some 1.8 million distinct CDR3 sequences, around 40% of them seen just once. The sample consisted of blood. Receptors were obtained from a human donor in good health.

The chain couples TRBV7-3 to TRBJ1-2; 8 bases align to TRBD1. Germline V gene data show CDR1 as SGHTA and CDR2 as FQGTGA. CDR3 size: 15 residues. The junction had 8 bases not matched to a gene; V was cut back by 1 base and J by 7 bases. The CDR3, as DNA: TGTGCCAGCAGCTTAATACGGACAGGGAGGGGTGGCTACACCTTC. Amino acid sequence: CASSLIRTGRGGYTF.

The chain combines TRBV4-2 with TRBJ1-2, with D unclear. The CDR3 covers 15 residues. Trimming shortened V by 0 bases and J by 7 bases, and 15 bases separated the two germline ends. CDR1 is LGHNA and CDR2 is YNFKEQ in the germline V gene. The CDR3 region is CASSQELGFSGGYTF. CDR3 nucleotide sequence: TGTGCCAGCAGCCAAGAGCTGGGCTTTAGCGGTGGCTACACCTTC.

The DNA of the CDR3 is TGTGCCAGCAGCTTAGCGTCGACCACAGATACGCAGTATTTT. Translated: CASSLASTTDTQYF. The chain couples TRBV7-2 to TRBJ2-3; D is unclear. CDR3 size: 14 residues. Germline loops: CDR1 SGHTA, CDR2 FQGNSA. The ends were cut back, 0 bases at V and 2 bases at J, with 6 bases in the middle.

Concerning this clonotype: The junction departs from the called germline gene at one end, perhaps through a read error. The gene calls are TRBV7-2 and TRBJ2-1; 8 bases agree with TRBD2. CDR3 length: 15 amino acids. Germline loops: CDR1 SGHTA, CDR2 FQGNSA. CDR3 amino acids: CAGSLVAGLYNEQFF. The CDR3 DNA sequence: TGTGCCGGCAGCTTAGTAGCGGGGCTTTACAATGAGCAGTTCTTC.

V and J are TRBV5-1 and TRBJ2-7, with D uncertain. V dropped 8 bases and J dropped 0 bases, with 6 bases sitting between them. This CDR3 spans 11 amino acids. In germline, CDR1 is SGHRS, CDR2 YFSETQ. CDR3 amino acids: CASDNSYEQYF. CDR3 nucleotide sequence: TGCGCCAGTGACAACTCCTACGAGCAGTACTTC.

The count of this clonotype is one. This chain connects TRBV4-1 to TRBJ2-5; TRBD2 aligns across 9 bases. J lost 11 bases, V lost 2 bases, and 15 bases had no gene match. The CDR3 consists of 16 residues. In germline, CDR1 is MGHRA, CDR2 YSYEKL. This CDR3 reads CASSQPRGGNYNEQYF. The CDR3 coding sequence is TGCGCCAGCAGCCAACCGCGGGGGGGGAACTACAATGAGCAGTACTTC.

J is TRBJ2-3 and V is TRBV3-1; D tentatively fits TRBD1 or TRBD2 (5 bases each). The V end was cut by 1 base, the J end by 0 bases, with 11 bases between. Germline CDR1 is LGHDT and CDR2 is YNNKEL (reference sequence). CDR3 size: 16 residues. This CDR3 is CASSQGVGTSTDTQYF. The CDR3 bases are TGTGCCAGCAGCCAAGGGGTCGGGACCAGCACAGATACGCAGTATTTT.

J is TRBJ2-6 and V is TRBV19; D perhaps matches TRBD2 (5 bases). The CDR3 contains 18 residues. Per the germline V gene, CDR1 is LNHDA and CDR2 is SQIVND (reference sequence). V was pared by 5 bases and J by 0 bases, with 17 bases between. The chain's CDR3 is CASSPGKPGLSGANVLTF. In DNA, the CDR3 is TGTGCCAGTAGTCCGGGAAAGCCGGGCCTCTCTGGGGCCAACGTCCTGACTTTC.

The count of this clonotype is one. This sequence joins TRBV27 and TRBJ2-5, with TRBD1 matching 8 bases. The DNA end lines up better with TRBJ2-7; the J call may be wrong. The CDR3 runs 14 residues. In germline, CDR1 is MNHEY, CDR2 SMNVEV (reference sequence). CDR3 amino acids: CASKRTGYLYEQYF. The CDR3 nucleotides are TGTGCCAGCAAAAGGACAGGGTATCTTTACGAGCAGTACTTC.

V and J are TRBV4-2 and TRBJ1-6, with a possible D match to TRBD1 (5 bases). The CDR3 consists of 14 residues. CDR1 LGHNA and CDR2 YNFKEQ come from the germline V gene. Trimming removed 2 bases at V and 9 bases at J, with 11 bases between. Here the CDR3 reads CASSQSTGLSPLHF. The CDR3 DNA sequence: TGTGCCAGCAGCCAATCTACAGGACTTTCACCCCTCCACTTT.

This rearrangement joins TRBV4-1 to TRBJ1-1; maybe TRBD1 (5 bases). Germline-derived CDR1 and CDR2 are MGHRA and YSYEKL. The V gene lost 4 bases and the J gene lost 7 bases, with 16 bases spanning the gap. This CDR3 has 14 amino acids. CDR3 residues: CASSLTRGGSEAFF. CDR3 nucleotide sequence: TGCGCCAGCAGCCTAACTAGGGGAGGGAGTGAAGCTTTCTTT.

A remark on this clonotype: A read error may explain this, as a much larger clone is one base away. V gene TRBV5-1 combines with J gene TRBJ2-7, with TRBD1 identical over 7 bases. This CDR3 region has 14 residues. Germline CDR1 and CDR2: SGHRS and YFSETQ. This CDR3 is CAGSFQGVSYEQYF. DNA of the CDR3: TGCGCCGGCAGCTTCCAGGGGGTCTCCTACGAGCAGTACTTC.

The chain combines TRBV10-3 with TRBJ1-1; no definite D call. In germline, CDR1 is ENHRY, CDR2 SYGVKD. This CDR3 is built from 13 residues. Trimming took off 3 bases at V and 3 bases at J, with 8 bases between the two ends. Written as DNA, the CDR3 is TGTGCCATCAGTGACGGAGAGTACACTGAAGCTTTCTTT. This sequence encodes CAISDGEYTEAFF.

This clonotype was picked up a small number of times. The V and J genes are TRBV4-3 and TRBJ2-7; D unresolved. V was pared by 0 bases and J by 3 bases, with 12 bases between. The CDR3 loop spans 15 amino acids. The germline gives CDR1 LGHNA, CDR2 YSLEER. CDR3 in amino acids: CASSQDIASNYEQYF. DNA of the CDR3: TGCGCCAGCAGCCAAGATATTGCTTCTAACTACGAGCAGTACTTC.

CDR3 DNA sequence: TGTGCCAGCAGCCTGGACAGAACCTACAATGAGCAGTACTTC. It codes for CASSLDRTYNEQYF. The chain employs TRBV11-2 and TRBJ2-7; D is perhaps TRBD1 (6 bases). Germline V gives CDR1 SGHAT, CDR2 FQNNGV. V lost 5 bases, J lost 7 bases, and 18 bases lay in between. This CDR3 spans 14 amino acids.

As for this clonotype: A much larger clone differs from this one at a single base, so this may be a read error. This sequence joins TRBV6-6 and TRBJ2-4, with D maybe TRBD1 (5 bases). The last part of the DNA fits TRBJ2-7 better; the J call may be wrong. Germline V gene data show CDR1 as MNHNY and CDR2 as SVGAGI (reference sequence). This CDR3 contains 14 residues. The CDR3 sequence is CAISSGWSGTEQYF. For the CDR3, the DNA is TGTGCCATATCCTCAGGGTGGTCGGGTACCGAGCAGTACTTC.

Worth noting for this clonotype: This clone may be a read error of a much larger clone one base away. J is TRBJ2-6 and V is TRBV6-1; D ambiguous. This CDR3 comprises 20 residues. Germline loops: CDR1 MNHNS, CDR2 SASEGT. This chain's CDR3 is CASSGEERQLWISEANVLTF. The CDR3 nucleotides read TGTGCCAGCAGTGGAGAGGAACGGCAGTTATGGATTTCTGAGGCCAACGTCCTGACTTTC.

This clonotype appeared a single time. The chain joins TRBV10-3 to TRBJ2-1; no reliable D call. Per germline, CDR1 ENHRY and CDR2 SYGVKD. The CDR3 sequence is 14 residues long. Trimming shortened V by 4 bases and J by 4 bases, and 11 bases separated the two germline ends. CDR3 in amino acids: CAISVTMAYNEQFF. In nucleotides, the CDR3 is TGTGCCATCAGTGTAACAATGGCATACAATGAGCAGTTCTTC.

This chain uses TRBV6-2 or TRBV6-3 with TRBJ2-7; D is uncertain. V was clipped by 6 bases and J by 2 bases, with 8 bases between them. The CDR3 spans 12 residues. Germline V gene data show CDR1 as MNHEY and CDR2 as SVGEGT. CDR3 loop: CASRGTTYEQYF. The CDR3 bases are TGTGCCAGCAGGGGCACAACCTACGAGCAGTACTTC.

This rearrangement joins TRBV7-2 to TRBJ1-6; 7 bases align to TRBD1. The CDR3 loop spans 16 amino acids. Germline assignment: CDR1 SGHTA and CDR2 FQGNSA. V trimming: 4 bases; J trimming: 4 bases; junction bases outside the gene matches: 7. The CDR3 DNA is TGTGCCAGCAGCTCACCGTCGGGACAGTATAATTCACCCCTCCACTTT. Its protein product is CASSSPSGQYNSPLHF.